The rows below give T cell receptor beta chains drawn from one sample of a study of beta chain features in type 1 diabetes. Libraries were prepared by immunoSEQ multiplex PCR; TCRdb keeps only in-frame clonotypes and omits some of them. The repertoire holds around 250,000 clones, with 14% as singletons. The sequencing input was naive CD4+ T cells from blood. The receptors derive from a woman aged 40 to 50 in good health. Both conserved end residues are part of each CDR3. A D gene is named only where the DNA matches it firmly. Some rows have no size entry. The others give once, few or many, or a class for an expanded clone.

d_call,clone_size,v_call,j_call,cdr3_aa,cdr3_nt
TRBD1,-,TRBV9,TRBJ1-1,CASSVGDRENTEAFF,TGTGCCAGCAGCGTGGGGGACAGGGAGAACACTGAAGCTTTCTTT
-,few,TRBV5-6,TRBJ1-2,CASSPQGLTNYGYTF,TGTGCCAGCAGCCCTCAGGGGCTAACTAACTATGGCTACACCTTC
-,few,TRBV11-2,TRBJ2-3,CASSLDPRDTQYF,TGTGCCAGCAGCTTAGATCCCCGAGATACGCAGTATTTT
-,-,TRBV19,TRBJ2-2,CASKLLNTGELFF,TGTGCCAGTAAACTACTGAACACCGGGGAGCTGTTTTTT
-,-,TRBV6-5,TRBJ1-4,CASSYRGGGEKLFF,TGTGCCAGCAGTTACAGGGGTGGTGGTGAAAAACTGTTTTTT
TRBD1,-,TRBV7-9,TRBJ1-5,CASSLDRGRGPQHF,TGTGCCAGCAGCCTCGACAGGGGTCGGGGGCCCCAGCATTTT
-,few,TRBV11-2,TRBJ2-3,CASSRRADSTDTQYF,TGTGCCAGCAGCCGTAGAGCGGATAGCACAGATACGCAGTATTTT
-,-,TRBV7-8,TRBJ2-7,CASSLAAGSYEQYF,TGTGCCAGCAGCTTAGCCGCAGGGTCTTACGAGCAGTACTTC
-,-,TRBV12-5,TRBJ1-5,CASGLSSGGGNQPQHF,TGTGCTAGTGGTTTGTCATCTGGCGGAGGCAATCAGCCCCAGCATTTT
TRBD1,-,TRBV29-1,TRBJ2-4,CSATGAALAKNIQYF,TGCAGCGCCACAGGGGCCGCACTAGCCAAAAACATTCAGTACTTC
TRBD1,-,TRBV28,TRBJ1-5,CASRAGGEGNQPQHF,TGTGCCAGCAGAGCAGGGGGCGAGGGCAATCAGCCCCAGCATTTT
-,few,TRBV4-1,TRBJ2-4,CASSQVGGVGKNIQYF,TGCGCCAGCAGCCAAGTAGGGGGAGTTGGCAAAAACATTCAGTACTTC
-,few,TRBV19,TRBJ1-5,CASSAGGSRQPQHF,TGTGCGAGTAGTGCGGGGGGGAGCAGGCAGCCCCAGCATTTT
-,-,TRBV6-5,TRBJ1-1,CASSLQGRTEAFF,TGTGCCAGCAGTTTACAGGGACGCACTGAAGCTTTCTTT
-,-,TRBV18,TRBJ2-1,CASSRPHNEQFF,TGTGCCAGCTCACGGCCACACAATGAGCAGTTCTTC
-,-,TRBV9,TRBJ2-7,CASSVEGRGLEQYF,TGTGCCAGCAGCGTAGAGGGCAGGGGCTTGGAGCAGTACTTC
-,few,TRBV10-2,TRBJ1-1,CASSEARSEAFF,TGCGCCAGCAGTGAGGCTCGGTCCGAAGCTTTCTTT
-,few,TRBV18,TRBJ2-7,CASSPSSDGSYEQYF,TGTGCCAGCTCACCTTCCTCAGACGGGTCCTACGAGCAGTACTTC
TRBD1,few,TRBV29-1,TRBJ1-4,CSVGTGAGEKLFF,TGCAGCGTTGGAACAGGGGCCGGCGAAAAACTGTTTTTT
-,many,TRBV13,TRBJ2-7,CASRRAGRYEQYF,TGTGCCAGCCGGAGGGCGGGGAGATACGAGCAGTACTTC
-,-,TRBV29-1,TRBJ2-7,CSVRQSSYEQYF,TGCAGCGTTAGACAGAGCTCCTACGAGCAGTACTTC
TRBD1,-,TRBV27,TRBJ1-4,CASSYRGSNEKLFF,TGTGCCAGCAGTTACAGGGGTTCTAATGAAAAACTGTTTTTT
-,few,TRBV6-5,TRBJ2-2,CASSYFSGDTGELFF,TGTGCCAGCAGTTACTTCTCAGGTGACACCGGGGAGCTGTTTTTT
TRBD1,-,TRBV7-8,TRBJ2-7,CASSRQGVEQYF,TGTGCCAGCAGCAGACAGGGGGTCGAGCAGTACTTC
TRBD1,few,TRBV28,TRBJ2-7,CASSRPGTGAYEQYF,TGTGCCAGCAGCCGACCCGGGACAGGAGCCTACGAGCAGTACTTC
-,few,TRBV19,TRBJ2-1,CASSMNQGPVINNEQFF,TGTGCCAGTAGTATGAACCAGGGCCCGGTCATCAACAATGAGCAGTTCTTC
-,-,TRBV9,TRBJ2-2,CASSVRTDTGELFF,TGTGCCAGCAGCGTACGGACAGATACCGGGGAGCTGTTTTTT
TRBD1,-,TRBV9,TRBJ2-3,CASSVDRADTQYF,TGTGCCAGCAGCGTCGACAGGGCAGATACGCAGTATTTT
-,-,TRBV25-1,TRBJ2-6,CASRQSGANVLTF,TGTGCCAGCCGACAGTCTGGGGCCAACGTCCTGACTTTC
-,-,TRBV5-6,TRBJ2-7,CASSLGGGAPGEQYF,TGTGCCAGCAGCCTAGGGGGTGGGGCCCCTGGGGAGCAGTACTTC
-,-,TRBV27,TRBJ1-1,CASSYSWGVHTEAFF,TGTGCCAGCAGCTACAGCTGGGGGGTTCACACTGAAGCTTTCTTT
-,-,TRBV7-2,TRBJ2-5,CASSLVFGLASETQYF,TGTGCCAGCAGCTTAGTGTTTGGGCTAGCTTCGGAGACCCAGTACTTC
TRBD2,few,TRBV27,TRBJ2-7,CASSLVAGPYEQYF,TGTGCCAGCAGTTTAGTAGCGGGGCCCTACGAGCAGTACTTC
TRBD2,-,TRBV5-1,TRBJ2-1,CASSFGLAGPYNEQFF,TGCGCCAGCAGCTTCGGACTAGCGGGCCCCTACAATGAGCAGTTCTTC
-,few,TRBV7-6,TRBJ1-4,CASSPARAEKLFF,TGTGCCAGCAGCCCCGCCAGGGCTGAAAAACTGTTTTTT
TRBD1,-,TRBV7-9,TRBJ2-1,CASSPDREFYNEQFF,TGTGCCAGCAGCCCGGACAGGGAGTTCTACAATGAGCAGTTCTTC
-,-,TRBV14,TRBJ2-3,CASSPRYLALDF,TGTGCCAGCAGCCCCCGTTACCTAGCTTTGGATTTT
TRBD1,many,TRBV4-3,TRBJ1-6,CASSQGRQGGSPLHF,TGCGCCAGCAGCCAGGGCCGACAGGGTGGATCACCCCTCCACTTT
-,-,TRBV5-4,TRBJ2-1,CASSVERGNEQFF,TGTGCCAGCAGCGTGGAAAGGGGCAATGAGCAGTTCTTC
TRBD1,-,TRBV4-1,TRBJ1-4,CVSSHHLVDRVRVVELFF,TGCGTCAGCAGCCACCACCTCGTCGACAGGGTACGGGTCGTCGAACTGTTTTTT
-,-,TRBV9,TRBJ1-6,CASSPHGGVASPLHF,TGTGCCAGCAGCCCCCACGGGGGGGTTGCTTCACCCCTCCACTTT
-,few,TRBV19,TRBJ1-3,CASSMESPGELSGNTIYF,TGTGCCAGTAGTATGGAGTCCCCGGGGGAGCTCTCTGGAAACACCATATATTTT
-,few,TRBV29-1,TRBJ2-4,CSVHKGGVGWNIQYF,TGCAGCGTTCACAAGGGGGGGGTTGGATGGAACATTCAGTACTTC
-,few,TRBV9,TRBJ2-3,CASSLPVADTQYF,TGTGCCAGCAGCCTCCCGGTGGCAGATACGCAGTATTTT
-,few,TRBV9,TRBJ2-2,CASSAPGGNPGELFF,TGTGCCAGCAGCGCCCCAGGGGGGAACCCCGGGGAGCTGTTTTTT
-,few,TRBV5-1,TRBJ1-1,CASRVVGGNTEAFF,TGCGCCAGCCGTGTCGTGGGGGGGAACACTGAAGCTTTCTTT
-,-,TRBV5-1,TRBJ1-2,CASGPSDGYTF,TGCGCCAGCGGTCCCTCAGATGGCTACACCTTC
-,-,TRBV29-1,TRBJ1-3,CSEWTAHSGNTIYF,TGCAGCGAATGGACAGCGCACTCTGGAAACACCATATATTTT